The clone carrying this T cell receptor beta chain was seen at least ten times. Its antigen is still unknown. This specimen belongs to a study of T-cell reconstitution after alpha-beta-depleted transplantation in children. Study results and caveats: Several hundred expanded graft clones reportedly gave rise to the alpha-beta T cells present about two months after transplant. At one year after transplant, newly produced T cells mostly accounted for T-cell counts and diversity.

Unique molecular identifiers were incorporated into the prepared TCRbeta library. A single record per CDR3 protein comes from TCRdb applying MiXCR to the PCR reads. The table includes hundreds of thousands of distinct CDR3 sequences, 15% to 20% detected once. The CDR3 totals 18 residues. The V gene's germline CDR1 is LGHNA and CDR2 YSLEER. V was shortened by 2 bases and J by 4 bases, with 22 bases between the two germline ends. The sequenced sample was PBMCs, mostly from graft donor cells, obtained 360 days after TCRalphabeta/CD19-depleted stem cell transplant. V usage is TRBV4-3 and J usage is TRBJ2-3; perhaps TRBD2 as D (6 bases). This TCR derives from a male patient aged 2 to 10 who had a stem cell transplant for acute lymphoblastic leukemia, so the T cells may come from the graft donor. The chain's CDR3 is CASSQWWLAGRRADTQYF. The DNA for the CDR3 is TGCGCCAGCAGCCAATGGTGGTTGGCCGGACGGAGGGCAGATACGCAGTATTTT.